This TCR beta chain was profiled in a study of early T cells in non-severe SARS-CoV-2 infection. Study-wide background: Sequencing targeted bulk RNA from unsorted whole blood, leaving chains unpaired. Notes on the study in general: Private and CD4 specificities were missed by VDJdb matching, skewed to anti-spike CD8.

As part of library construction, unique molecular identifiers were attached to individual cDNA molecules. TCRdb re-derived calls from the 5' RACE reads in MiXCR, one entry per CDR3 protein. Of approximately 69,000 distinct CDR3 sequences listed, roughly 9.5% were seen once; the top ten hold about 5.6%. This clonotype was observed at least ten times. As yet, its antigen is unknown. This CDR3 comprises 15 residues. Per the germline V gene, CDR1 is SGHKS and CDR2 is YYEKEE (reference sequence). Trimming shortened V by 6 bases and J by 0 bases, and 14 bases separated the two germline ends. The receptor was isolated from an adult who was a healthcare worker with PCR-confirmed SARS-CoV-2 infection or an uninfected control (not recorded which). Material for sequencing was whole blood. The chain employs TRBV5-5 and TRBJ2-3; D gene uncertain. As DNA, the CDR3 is TGTGCCAGCACTGGGGTTGGTGGCAGCACAGATACGCAGTATTTT. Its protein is CASTGVGGSTDTQYF.